A selection of T cell receptor beta chains follows, all from one sample in a study of T-cell reconstitution after alpha-beta-depleted transplantation in children. TCRdb processed the PCR reads anew with MiXCR; each CDR3 protein has one entry. The sample has around 670,000 distinct CDR3 sequences, about an eighth seen once. The sample was PBMCs, taken before TCRalphabeta/CD19-depleted stem cell transplant. The origin of the receptors is a girl aged 2 to 10 with congenital amegakaryocytic thrombocytopenia, due to receive a stem cell transplant. CDR3s include the opening cysteine and the closing phenylalanine or tryptophan. The order of the fields is D gene, J gene, CDR3 length, clone size, V gene, CDR3 protein, CDR3 DNA. D genes are given only for firm matches. The size of a clone is reported for some rows only, either as once, few or many, or as a class for expanded clones.

d_call: TRBD1; j_call: TRBJ2-7; cdr3_length: 15; clone_size: many; v_call: TRBV20-1; cdr3_aa: CSARESGTGPYEQYF; cdr3_nt: TGCAGTGCTAGAGAGTCCGGGACAGGGCCCTACGAGCAGTACTTC
d_call: -; j_call: TRBJ2-5; cdr3_length: 12; clone_size: few; v_call: TRBV29-1; cdr3_aa: CSVGFNQETQYF; cdr3_nt: TGCAGCGTTGGGTTCAACCAAGAGACCCAGTACTTC
d_call: TRBD2; j_call: TRBJ2-7; cdr3_length: 15; clone_size: many; v_call: TRBV5-1; cdr3_aa: CASSIGPSGSYEQYF; cdr3_nt: TGCGCCAGCAGTATTGGTCCTAGCGGGAGCTACGAGCAGTACTTC
d_call: -; j_call: TRBJ2-2; cdr3_length: 14; clone_size: few; v_call: TRBV20-1; cdr3_aa: CSALDKPNTGELFF; cdr3_nt: TGCAGTGCTCTGGACAAGCCGAACACCGGGGAGCTGTTTTTT
d_call: -; j_call: TRBJ2-1; cdr3_length: 13; clone_size: few; v_call: TRBV5-6; cdr3_aa: CASSLILINEQFF; cdr3_nt: TGTGCCAGCAGCTTGATACTGATCAATGAGCAGTTCTTC
d_call: TRBD2; j_call: TRBJ2-2; cdr3_length: 15; clone_size: -; v_call: TRBV4-1; cdr3_aa: CASSHPPREKGELFF; cdr3_nt: TGCGCCAGCAGCCATCCCCCGCGGGAGAAAGGGGAGCTGTTTTTT
d_call: -; j_call: TRBJ2-7; cdr3_length: 13; clone_size: few; v_call: TRBV15; cdr3_aa: CATSRDLGNQQYF; cdr3_nt: TGTGCCACCAGCAGAGATCTGGGAAACCAGCAGTACTTC
d_call: -; j_call: TRBJ1-1; cdr3_length: 14; clone_size: many; v_call: TRBV5-1; cdr3_aa: CASSLAAQGTEAFF; cdr3_nt: TGCGCCAGCAGCTTGGCGGCCCAAGGCACTGAAGCTTTCTTT
d_call: -; j_call: TRBJ2-7; cdr3_length: 17; clone_size: few; v_call: TRBV7-9; cdr3_aa: CASSLAIQGRSHLEQYF; cdr3_nt: TGTGCCAGCAGCTTAGCTATTCAGGGGCGGTCGCACCTGGAGCAGTACTTC
d_call: -; j_call: TRBJ2-1; cdr3_length: 13; clone_size: many; v_call: TRBV24-1; cdr3_aa: CATSAAGGNEQFF; cdr3_nt: TGTGCCACCAGTGCGGCAGGGGGGAATGAGCAGTTCTTC
d_call: TRBD2; j_call: TRBJ2-5; cdr3_length: 14; clone_size: -; v_call: TRBV10-3; cdr3_aa: CAISGEGGEETQYF; cdr3_nt: TGTGCCATCAGTGGGGAGGGAGGTGAAGAGACCCAGTACTTC
d_call: TRBD1; j_call: TRBJ1-2; cdr3_length: 13; clone_size: few; v_call: TRBV6-1; cdr3_aa: CASSQTGLWGYTF; cdr3_nt: TGTGCCAGCAGTCAGACAGGGCTTTGGGGCTACACCTTC
d_call: TRBD2; j_call: TRBJ2-5; cdr3_length: 18; clone_size: few; v_call: TRBV20-1; cdr3_aa: CSAVGVLAGPGIQETQYF; cdr3_nt: TGCAGTGCCGTGGGGGTCCTAGCGGGCCCAGGTATACAAGAGACCCAGTACTTC
d_call: TRBD1; j_call: TRBJ1-1; cdr3_length: 14; clone_size: many; v_call: TRBV29-1; cdr3_aa: CSVEDRRTGREAFF; cdr3_nt: TGCAGCGTTGAAGACCGTCGGACAGGGAGAGAAGCTTTCTTT
d_call: TRBD2; j_call: TRBJ2-1; cdr3_length: 13; clone_size: few; v_call: TRBV20-1; cdr3_aa: CSARASGTYEQFF; cdr3_nt: TGCAGTGCCCGAGCTAGCGGGACGTATGAGCAGTTCTTC
d_call: -; j_call: TRBJ2-7; cdr3_length: 14; clone_size: few; v_call: TRBV5-1; cdr3_aa: CASSHGYFTYEQYF; cdr3_nt: TGCGCCAGCAGCCACGGATATTTCACCTACGAGCAGTACTTC
d_call: TRBD1; j_call: TRBJ1-6; cdr3_length: 16; clone_size: -; v_call: TRBV6-1; cdr3_aa: CASRGPGTGANSPLHF; cdr3_nt: TGTGCCAGCAGAGGCCCCGGGACAGGGGCTAATTCACCCCTCCACTTT
d_call: TRBD2; j_call: TRBJ2-2; cdr3_length: 16; clone_size: -; v_call: TRBV20-1; cdr3_aa: CCARPGLAGNTGELFF; cdr3_nt: TGCTGTGCTCGACCCGGACTAGCGGGGAACACCGGGGAGCTGTTTTTT
d_call: -; j_call: TRBJ1-5; cdr3_length: 14; clone_size: -; v_call: TRBV20-1; cdr3_aa: CSATRLGSNQPQHF; cdr3_nt: TGCAGTGCTACCCGACTGGGTAGCAATCAGCCCCAGCATTTT
d_call: -; j_call: TRBJ2-7; cdr3_length: 14; clone_size: few; v_call: TRBV12-5; cdr3_aa: CASGFGLGSYEQYF; cdr3_nt: TGTGCTAGTGGTTTCGGGTTAGGATCCTACGAGCAGTACTTC
d_call: -; j_call: TRBJ2-2; cdr3_length: 16; clone_size: -; v_call: TRBV5-1; cdr3_aa: CASSLEVADISGELFF; cdr3_nt: TGCGCCAGCAGCTTGGAGGTAGCGGACATTAGCGGGGAGCTGTTTTTT
d_call: -; j_call: TRBJ2-1; cdr3_length: 12; clone_size: many; v_call: TRBV4-1; cdr3_aa: CASSQLHGEQFF; cdr3_nt: TGCGCCAGCAGCCAATTGCATGGTGAGCAGTTCTTC
d_call: -; j_call: TRBJ2-4; cdr3_length: 16; clone_size: few; v_call: TRBV27; cdr3_aa: CASSVSFGLAKNIQYF; cdr3_nt: TGTGCCAGCAGTGTAAGCTTCGGGCTAGCCAAAAACATTCAGTACTTC
d_call: TRBD1; j_call: TRBJ1-5; cdr3_length: 15; clone_size: few; v_call: TRBV6-2/TRBV6-3; cdr3_aa: CASSYFGQGRQPQHF; cdr3_nt: TGTGCCAGCAGTTACTTTGGACAGGGACGACAGCCCCAGCATTTT
d_call: -; j_call: TRBJ1-2; cdr3_length: 13; clone_size: -; v_call: TRBV2; cdr3_aa: CASMSPGRPGYTF; cdr3_nt: TGTGCCAGCATGTCCCCGGGGCGGCCTGGCTACACCTTC
d_call: TRBD2; j_call: TRBJ2-2; cdr3_length: 16; clone_size: few; v_call: TRBV5-1; cdr3_aa: CASSLRGRANTGELFF; cdr3_nt: TGCGCCAGCAGCCTGAGAGGGAGGGCGAACACCGGGGAGCTGTTTTTT
d_call: -; j_call: TRBJ2-1; cdr3_length: 15; clone_size: many; v_call: TRBV27; cdr3_aa: CASSSLARGSNEQFF; cdr3_nt: TGTGCCAGCAGTTCACTAGCCCGGGGGAGCAATGAGCAGTTCTTC
d_call: -; j_call: TRBJ2-2; cdr3_length: 17; clone_size: many; v_call: TRBV20-1; cdr3_aa: CSARLMNRQTGTGELFF; cdr3_nt: TGCAGTGCTAGACTAATGAACCGACAGACGGGCACCGGGGAGCTGTTTTTT
d_call: TRBD2; j_call: TRBJ2-3; cdr3_length: 12; clone_size: many; v_call: TRBV7-9; cdr3_aa: CAGREATDTQYF; cdr3_nt: TGTGCCGGGCGGGAGGCCACAGATACGCAGTATTTT
d_call: TRBD2; j_call: TRBJ2-1; cdr3_length: 15; clone_size: many; v_call: TRBV7-2; cdr3_aa: CASSSSGSPHNEQFF; cdr3_nt: TGTGCCAGCAGCTCCAGCGGGAGTCCCCACAATGAGCAGTTCTTC
d_call: -; j_call: TRBJ1-1; cdr3_length: 11; clone_size: many; v_call: TRBV20-1; cdr3_aa: CSASWGTEAFF; cdr3_nt: TGCAGTGCTTCCTGGGGAACTGAAGCTTTCTTT
d_call: TRBD2; j_call: TRBJ2-1; cdr3_length: 18; clone_size: -; v_call: TRBV11-2; cdr3_aa: CAGSRVLGRELGFNEQFF; cdr3_nt: TGTGCCGGCAGCCGCGTTTTGGGGCGGGAGCTTGGATTCAATGAGCAGTTCTTC
d_call: -; j_call: TRBJ1-1; cdr3_length: 15; clone_size: many; v_call: TRBV9; cdr3_aa: CASSETGHPNTEAFF; cdr3_nt: TGTGCCAGCAGCGAGACGGGACACCCTAACACTGAAGCTTTCTTT
d_call: TRBD2; j_call: TRBJ2-2; cdr3_length: 18; clone_size: -; v_call: TRBV12-3/TRBV12-4; cdr3_aa: CASSSGTSGRANTGELFF; cdr3_nt: TGTGCCAGCAGCTCCGGGACTAGCGGGAGGGCGAACACCGGGGAGCTGTTTTTT
d_call: -; j_call: TRBJ1-1; cdr3_length: 13; clone_size: -; v_call: TRBV20-1; cdr3_aa: CSAETTLNTEAFF; cdr3_nt: TGCAGTGCTGAGACAACTCTGAACACTGAAGCTTTCTTT
d_call: TRBD2; j_call: TRBJ2-1; cdr3_length: 15; clone_size: many; v_call: TRBV20-1; cdr3_aa: CSATQMGGSHNEQFF; cdr3_nt: TGCAGTGCGACCCAAATGGGGGGGTCACACAATGAGCAGTTCTTC
d_call: -; j_call: TRBJ2-1; cdr3_length: 16; clone_size: many; v_call: TRBV20-1; cdr3_aa: CSAPEVSGRRYNEQFF; cdr3_nt: TGCAGTGCTCCGGAGGTCTCTGGAAGAAGATACAATGAGCAGTTCTTC
d_call: -; j_call: TRBJ1-1; cdr3_length: 14; clone_size: few; v_call: TRBV7-9; cdr3_aa: CASSLLSVNTEAFF; cdr3_nt: TGTGCCAGCAGCTTACTCTCGGTAAACACTGAAGCTTTCTTT
d_call: TRBD2; j_call: TRBJ2-7; cdr3_length: 15; clone_size: many; v_call: TRBV12-3/TRBV12-4; cdr3_aa: CASSRWTSGSYEQYF; cdr3_nt: TGTGCCAGCAGTCGATGGACTAGCGGGAGTTACGAGCAGTACTTC
d_call: -; j_call: TRBJ2-7; cdr3_length: 14; clone_size: -; v_call: TRBV7-8; cdr3_aa: CAGAHRLGKNEQYF; cdr3_nt: TGTGCCGGTGCCCATAGACTAGGCAAGAACGAGCAGTACTTC
d_call: TRBD1; j_call: TRBJ2-3; cdr3_length: 16; clone_size: few; v_call: TRBV7-3; cdr3_aa: CASSHQGQGRTDTQYF; cdr3_nt: TGTGCCAGCAGCCACCAAGGACAGGGCCGCACAGATACGCAGTATTTT